One and the same sample provided the 9 T cell receptor beta chains below, sequenced in a study of blood T cell repertoires in COVID-19. Here immunoSEQ multiplex PCR was the method, and the copy in TCRdb shows in-frame clones only, minus some. The sample includes some 460,000 clones, roughly 87% seen only once; the top ten take about 2.1%. Sequencing was carried out using PBMCs or T cells enriched from blood (not recorded which). These receptors all stem from a woman between 18 and 29 years old with acute COVID-19.

V and J are TRBV9 and TRBJ1-1, with D tentatively TRBD1 (5 bases). Germline-derived CDR1 and CDR2 are SGDLS and YYNGEE. Trimming took 4 bases from V and 4 from J, leaving 14 bases between them. CDR3 length: 14 amino acids. The CDR3, as DNA: TGTGCCAGCAGCCCAAGTCTCGGGGGCACTGAAGCTTTCTTT. This encodes CASSPSLGGTEAFF.

This clone was seen only a few times. This sample includes further DNA sequences coding for the same CDR3. The chain combines TRBV3-1 (or the pseudogene TRBV3-2) with TRBJ2-7; the D is unclear. CDR1 is LGHDT and CDR2 is YNNKEL in the germline V gene (reference sequence). The germline V and J ends were trimmed by 1 base and 5 bases, with 3 bases remaining between them. This CDR3 spans 11 amino acids. CDR3 protein: CASSQVNEQYF. The CDR3 nucleotides read TGTGCCAGCAGCCAAGTTAACGAGCAGTACTTC.

This clone was seen just once. The V gene is TRBV21-1, the J gene TRBJ2-2; the tabulated D call, TRBD1, remains unverified against the DNA. TRBV21-1 is a pseudogene segment. This CDR3 comprises 17 residues. In DNA, the CDR3 is TGTGCCAGCAGCAAAATAAGACAGGGGGTAGGGGCCGGGGAGCTGTTTTTT. This encodes CASSKIRQGVGAGELFF.

V and J are TRBV5-1 and TRBJ1-2; the match to TRBD1 covers 7 bases. Trimming cost V 3 bases and J 6 bases; bases outside gene matches: 11. Germline CDR1 SGHRS, CDR2 YFSETQ. This CDR3 spans 15 amino acids. CDR3 sequence reads: CASSSDPRGKDGYTF. In DNA, the CDR3 is TGCGCCAGCAGCTCCGACCCCAGGGGGAAGGATGGCTACACCTTC.

The rearrangement links TRBV18 to TRBJ2-5; D is perhaps TRBD1 (6 bases). Trimming took off 5 bases at V and 5 bases at J, with 15 bases between the two ends. The CDR3 is made up of 14 amino acids. Germline V lookup: CDR1 KGHSH, CDR2 LQKENI. CDR3 nucleotides: TGTGCCAGCTCAAACGTCAGGGGTTCTGAGACCCAGTACTTC. It is translated as CASSNVRGSETQYF.

This chain uses TRBV10-2 with TRBJ2-3; the match to TRBD2 covers 8 bases. Per the germline V gene, CDR1 is WSHSY and CDR2 is SAAADI. The CDR3 length is 16 residues. Trimming took 7 bases from V and 2 from J; bases not matched to a gene: 11. In DNA form, the CDR3 reads TGCGCCAGCAAAGGTCTCACGGGGGGGCTCACAGATACGCAGTATTTT. Translating gives CASKGLTGGLTDTQYF.

The J gene is TRBJ1-1, the V gene TRBV7-9, with a tentative D call TRBD1 (6 bases). The V gene's germline CDR1 is SEHNR and CDR2 FQNEAQ (reference sequence). The V end lost 11 bases, the J end lost 4 bases, and 8 bases lay between the germline ends. The length of the CDR3 is 10 residues. CDR3 in DNA: TGTGCCTTAGGGGGCACTGAAGCTTTCTTT. This gives the protein CALGGTEAFF.

The CDR3 reads CASSYPTGTEAFF. The CDR3 DNA follows: TGTGCCAGCAGCTACCCAACCGGCACTGAAGCTTTCTTT. The chain carries TRBV5-4 and TRBJ1-1; no clear D. Trimming removed 3 bases at V and 4 bases at J, with 10 bases between. The CDR3 runs 13 residues. CDR1 SGHNT and CDR2 YYREEE come from the germline V gene (reference sequence).

The genes are TRBV2 and TRBJ2-7, with D possibly being TRBD1 (6 bases). The CDR3 covers 15 residues. Trimming pared 3 bases from V and 3 bases from J, leaving 15 bases between. CDR1 is SNHLY, CDR2 FYNNEI, per germline. The CDR3 DNA is TGTGCCAGCAGTGAGGTCAGGGGTTCTGACTACGAGCAGTACTTC. It encodes CASSEVRGSDYEQYF.